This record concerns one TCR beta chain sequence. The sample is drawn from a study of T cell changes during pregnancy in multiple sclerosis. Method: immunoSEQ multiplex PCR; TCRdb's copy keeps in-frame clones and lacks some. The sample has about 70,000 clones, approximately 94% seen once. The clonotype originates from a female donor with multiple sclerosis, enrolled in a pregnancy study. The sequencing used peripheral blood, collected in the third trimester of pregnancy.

The CDR3 loop is CASSLDTGLAGGATDTQYF. The CDR3 DNA reads as TGTGCCAGCAGCTTAGATACGGGACTAGCGGGGGGGGCGACAGATACGCAGTATTTT. This chain uses TRBV7-2 with TRBJ2-3, with TRBD2 identical over 16 bases. The CDR3 totals 19 residues. The V gene end was trimmed by 1 base and the J gene end by 3 bases; junction bases not matched to a gene: 7. Germline lookup yields CDR1 SGHTA and CDR2 FQGNSA.